These T cell receptor beta chains were read from a single sample in a study of cytomegalovirus exposure and HLA in healthy donors. The table came from immunoSEQ multiplex PCR; TCRdb's copy has only in-frame clones and leaves some out. The top ten hold roughly 3.7% of the sample, which has 150,000 or so clones, about 76% seen once. The sample comprised PBMCs. The receptor set was obtained from a male donor in good health and CMV-seronegative. Each CDR3 is given with its conserved first and last residue. The D gene is left open where the match is weak. Only some rows state a clone size, as once, few, many or a class for expanded clones.

TRBV5-1	TRBJ2-3	-	-	CASSLDPGMDTQYF	TGCGCCAGCAGCTTGGACCCGGGGATGGATACGCAGTATTTT
TRBV5-1	TRBJ2-2	-	few	CASSLEATPNTGELFF	TGCGCCAGCAGCTTAGAGGCGACCCCGAACACCGGGGAGCTGTTTTTT
TRBV5-1	TRBJ2-6	-	-	CASSRTGGAGANVLTF	TGCGCCAGCAGCAGGACAGGAGGGGCTGGGGCCAACGTCCTGACTTTC
TRBV6-6	TRBJ1-5	-	few	CASSSGEDQPQHF	TGTGCCAGTTCATCAGGGGAAGACCAGCCCCAGCATTTT
TRBV19	TRBJ1-1	-	-	CASSLTGNTEAFF	TGTGCCAGTAGCCTGACAGGGAACACTGAAGCTTTCTTT
TRBV5-1	TRBJ1-1	-	-	CASRARGGGGPTEAFF	TGCGCCAGCAGGGCCCGCGGGGGGGGAGGGCCTACTGAAGCTTTCTTT
TRBV5-1	TRBJ2-3	TRBD2	-	CASSTRTSGGTDTQYF	TGCGCCAGCAGCACCCGGACTAGCGGGGGCACAGATACGCAGTATTTT
TRBV15	TRBJ2-7	TRBD1	-	CATSRAGTGAYEQYF	TGTGCCACCAGCAGAGCTGGGACAGGGGCCTACGAGCAGTACTTC
TRBV11-3	TRBJ2-1	TRBD2	-	CASSVKRGGSYNEQFF	TGTGCCAGCAGCGTAAAGCGGGGGGGTTCCTACAATGAGCAGTTCTTC
TRBV25-1	TRBJ2-5	TRBD1	-	CASSEMDRAPQETQYF	TGTGCCAGCAGTGAGATGGACAGGGCCCCTCAAGAGACCCAGTACTTC
TRBV7-8	TRBJ2-3	-	-	CASSLPAASDTQYF	TGTGCCAGCAGTCTCCCCGCGGCCTCGGATACGCAGTATTTT
TRBV19	TRBJ2-7	TRBD1	few	CASSIGTGYGNEQYF	TGTGCCAGTAGTATAGGGACAGGGTATGGTAACGAGCAGTACTTC
TRBV14	TRBJ1-2	-	-	CASSRSERGQFNYGYTF	TGTGCCAGCAGCCGAAGCGAGAGAGGACAGTTTAACTATGGCTACACCTTC
TRBV18	TRBJ1-3	-	-	CASSSTGIQGNTIYF	TGTGCCAGCTCATCAACAGGGATTCAAGGAAACACCATATATTTT
TRBV7-2	TRBJ2-7	-	few	CASSLKGGQTLSYEQYF	TGTGCCAGCAGCTTGAAGGGGGGACAGACTTTGTCCTACGAGCAGTACTTC
TRBV6-6	TRBJ2-7	-	-	CASREGGQGGRQYF	TGTGCCAGCAGGGAAGGGGGCCAGGGGGGTCGGCAGTACTTC
TRBV9	TRBJ2-5	TRBD2	-	CASSVGGRLAGETQYF	TGTGCCAGCAGCGTAGGGGGCCGACTAGCGGGGGAGACCCAGTACTTC
TRBV4-1	TRBJ2-2	TRBD2	-	CASSLTGGLYTGELFF	TGCGCCAGCAGCCTTACGGGGGGGCTTTACACCGGGGAGCTGTTTTTT
TRBV4-3	TRBJ2-2	-	-	CASSQGWQGGNTGELFF	TGCGCCAGCAGCCAAGGGTGGCAGGGGGGGAACACCGGGGAGCTGTTTTTT
TRBV6-5	TRBJ2-2	TRBD2	-	CASSSGRDTGELFF	TGTGCCAGCAGTAGCGGGAGGGACACCGGGGAGCTGTTTTTT
TRBV14	TRBJ2-7	TRBD1	-	CASSQDIPGQGWYGEQYF	TGTGCCAGCAGCCAAGATATCCCCGGACAGGGTTGGTACGGGGAGCAGTACTTC
TRBV9	TRBJ1-5	TRBD1	-	CASSAGQGYQPRHF	TGTGCCAGCAGCGCGGGACAGGGATATCAGCCCCGGCATTTT
TRBV7-2	TRBJ2-3	TRBD2	-	CASSFKTSGGGDTQYF	TGTGCCAGCAGCTTTAAGACTAGCGGGGGGGGAGATACGCAGTATTTT
TRBV7-3	TRBJ1-1	-	once	CASSFGGRSTEAFF	TGTGCCAGCAGCTTCGGGGGGCGCAGCACTGAAGCTTTCTTT
TRBV19	TRBJ2-3	TRBD2	-	CASSIAGGLGATARRADTQYF	TGTGCCAGTAGTATAGCGGGGGGGCTGGGCGCGACCGCGCGCAGAGCAGATACGCAGTATTTT
TRBV11-2	TRBJ2-1	TRBD1	-	CASSRTDRAPQFF	TGTGCCAGCAGCAGAACGGACAGGGCCCCGCAGTTCTTC
TRBV9	TRBJ2-5	TRBD2	-	CASSLTLAGGLETQYF	TGTGCCAGCAGCCTCACCCTAGCGGGGGGTCTGGAGACCCAGTACTTC
TRBV15	TRBJ2-7	TRBD1	-	CATLPRDSASYEQYF	TGTGCCACCCTCCCACGGGACAGCGCCTCCTACGAGCAGTACTTC
TRBV21-1	TRBJ1-2	-	once	CASSNDCLDGYTF	TGTGCCAGCAGCAACGACTGCCTGGATGGCTACACCTTC
TRBV6-5	TRBJ1-6	TRBD1	-	CASSATGVDSPLHF	TGTGCCAGCAGTGCTACAGGGGTGGACTCACCCCTCCACTTT
TRBV7-9	TRBJ2-7	-	-	CASSPELGPEQYF	TGTGCCAGCAGCCCGGAGTTAGGCCCCGAGCAGTACTTC
TRBV4-1	TRBJ2-3	TRBD2	once	CASSHFSGPSGRIDTQYF	TGCGCCAGCAGCCATTTCTCCGGTCCTAGCGGGAGAATAGATACGCAGTATTTT
TRBV7-2	TRBJ1-2	-	-	CASSFGGGGYGYTF	TGTGCCAGCAGCTTCGGCGGGGGAGGCTATGGCTACACCTTC
TRBV10-2	TRBJ2-2	TRBD1	few	CASYSGTAYTGELFF	TGCGCCAGTTATTCCGGGACAGCTTACACCGGGGAGCTGTTTTTT
TRBV7-9	TRBJ2-2	TRBD1	once	CASSRLDRVPGELFF	TGTGCCAGCAGCCGCCTGGACAGGGTACCCGGGGAGCTGTTTTTT
TRBV6-6	TRBJ2-1	-	-	CASSYVRSDNEQFF	TGTGCCAGCAGTTACGTTAGAAGCGACAATGAGCAGTTCTTC
TRBV5-6	TRBJ2-7	-	-	CASKAQQEYSYEQYF	TGTGCCAGCAAAGCTCAACAGGAATACTCCTACGAGCAGTACTTC
TRBV7-2	TRBJ2-1	-	-	CASSLTGSWDEQFF	TGTGCCAGCAGCCTTACAGGGTCATGGGATGAGCAGTTCTTC
TRBV18	TRBJ2-5	-	-	CASSPPVYSGETQYF	TGTGCCAGCTCACCACCGGTCTACTCCGGGGAGACCCAGTACTTC
TRBV7-9	TRBJ2-1	TRBD2	-	CASSRPGLATNEQFF	TGTGCCAGCAGCCGCCCGGGACTAGCGACCAATGAGCAGTTCTTC